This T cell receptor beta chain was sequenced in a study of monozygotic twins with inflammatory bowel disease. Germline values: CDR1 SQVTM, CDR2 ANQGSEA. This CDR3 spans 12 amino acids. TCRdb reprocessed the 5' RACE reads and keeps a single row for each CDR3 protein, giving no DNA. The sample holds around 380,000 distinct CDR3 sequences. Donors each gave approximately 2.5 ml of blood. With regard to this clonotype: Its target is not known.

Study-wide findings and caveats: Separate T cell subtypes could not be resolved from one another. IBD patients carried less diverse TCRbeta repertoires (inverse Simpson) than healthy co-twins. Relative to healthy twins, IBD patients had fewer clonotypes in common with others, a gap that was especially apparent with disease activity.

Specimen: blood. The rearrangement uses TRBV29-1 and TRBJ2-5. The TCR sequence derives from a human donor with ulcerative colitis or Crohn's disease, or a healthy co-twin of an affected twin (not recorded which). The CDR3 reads CSVAPPQETQYF.